This T cell receptor beta chain was recovered during a study of identical twins. General study points: Beta out-of-frame sequences showed weaker excess twin sharing. Abundant cord blood beta clonotypes carried fewer insertions; memory repertoires showed none.

A note on this clonotype: Its antigen is currently unknown.

cDNA carried unique molecular identifiers, and a universal primer site was added by template switching. TCRdb analysed the 5' RACE reads with MiXCR anew, one entry per CDR3 protein. The table records roughly 1,500,000 distinct CDR3 sequences, about 32% of them present only once. The germline V gene has CDR1 DFQATT and CDR2 SNEGSKA (reference sequence). The CDR3 contains 14 residues. V lost 7 bases and J 0 bases, leaving 10 bases between the germline ends. Healthy Caucasians alone served as donors. This clonotype was sampled from a newborn girl in good health. The rearrangement joins TRBV20-1 to TRBJ1-6; no clear D gene. Sequencing input: cord blood. The CDR3 region has the DNA TGCAGTGTGGCCGGCATCTCCTATAATTCACCCCTCCACTTT. The encoded protein is CSVAGISYNSPLHF.